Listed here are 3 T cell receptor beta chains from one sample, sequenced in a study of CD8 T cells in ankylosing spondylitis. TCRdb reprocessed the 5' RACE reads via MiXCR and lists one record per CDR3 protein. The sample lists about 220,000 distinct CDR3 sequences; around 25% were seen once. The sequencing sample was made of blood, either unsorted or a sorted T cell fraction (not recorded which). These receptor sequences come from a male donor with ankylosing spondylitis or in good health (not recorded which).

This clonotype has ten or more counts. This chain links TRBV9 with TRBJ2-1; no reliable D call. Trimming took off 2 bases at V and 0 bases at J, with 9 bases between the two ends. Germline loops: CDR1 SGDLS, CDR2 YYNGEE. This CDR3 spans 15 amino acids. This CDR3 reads CASSVEYFSYNEQFF. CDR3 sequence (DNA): TGTGCCAGCAGCGTGGAATATTTCTCCTACAATGAGCAGTTCTTC.

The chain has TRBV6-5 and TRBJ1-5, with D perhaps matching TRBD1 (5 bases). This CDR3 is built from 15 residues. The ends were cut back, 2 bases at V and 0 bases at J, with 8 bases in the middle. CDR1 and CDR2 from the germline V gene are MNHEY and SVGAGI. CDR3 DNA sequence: TGTGCCAGCAGTTACCTCAGGGATAGCAATCAGCCCCAGCATTTT. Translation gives CASSYLRDSNQPQHF.

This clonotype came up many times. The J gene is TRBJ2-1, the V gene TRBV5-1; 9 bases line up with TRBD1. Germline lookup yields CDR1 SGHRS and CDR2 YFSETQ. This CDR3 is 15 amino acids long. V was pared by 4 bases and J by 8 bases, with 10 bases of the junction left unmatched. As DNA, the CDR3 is TGCGCCAGCAGCAGAGGGACAGGGAGTCTTGATGAGCAGTTCTTC. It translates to CASSRGTGSLDEQFF.